A single sample is the source of the 25 T cell receptor beta chains below, sequenced in a study of molecular identifiers for immune sequencing clone quantification. TCRdb re-derived calls from the PCR reads in MiXCR, one entry per CDR3 protein. The sample comprises roughly 320,000 distinct CDR3 sequences, 24% of which are singletons, and 0.65% to 0.95% rests with the top ten. Sequencing input: naive CD8+ T cells from blood, with Jurkat cell RNA spiked in. The subset: FACS-sorted CD8+CD4-CCR7+CD45RA+ naive T cells. These receptors all stem from a human donor in good health. Some libraries in this study had Jurkat cell RNA spiked in.

The V gene is TRBV19, the J gene TRBJ2-6; D is undetermined. Between the trimmed V and J ends, which lost 3 bases and 2 bases, there was a span of 8 bases. CDR3 length equals 15 residues. The germline V gene encodes CDR1 LNHDA and CDR2 SQIVND (reference sequence). Here the CDR3 reads CASSITYAGANVLTF. CDR3 nucleotides: TGTGCCAGTAGTATCACATACGCTGGGGCCAACGTCCTGACTTTC.

This clonotype has only a few counts. The V and J genes are TRBV24-1 and TRBJ2-1; D is uncertain. CDR1 KGHDR and CDR2 SFDVKD come from the germline V gene. CDR3 size: 11 residues. Trimming took off 0 bases at V and 8 bases at J, with 1 base between the two ends. The CDR3: CATSDLHEQFF. The CDR3, as DNA: TGTGCCACCAGTGATTTGCATGAGCAGTTCTTC.

This clonotype has at least ten counts. The chain uses TRBV6-5 and TRBJ2-3, with D perhaps matching TRBD1 (5 bases). Deletions cut 0 bases from V and 1 base from J, with 17 bases between. This CDR3 contains 18 residues. CDR1 MNHEY and CDR2 SVGAGI come from the germline V gene. The CDR3 region has the DNA TGTGCCAGCAGTTACTCCTACCCAGGGTATCCGGGCACAGATACGCAGTATTTT. As protein: CASSYSYPGYPGTDTQYF.

This clonotype appeared a few times. The chain carries TRBV6-2 or TRBV6-3 and TRBJ2-7; a weak D match, TRBD1 (5 bases). This CDR3 region has 16 residues. The V end was cut by 5 bases, the J end by 0 bases, with 17 bases between. The germline gives CDR1 MNHEY, CDR2 SVGEGT. CDR3 protein: CASSPAGHGFSYEQYF. The CDR3 DNA reads as TGTGCCAGCAGTCCCGCCGGACATGGGTTCTCCTACGAGCAGTACTTC.

This clonotype was observed a handful of times. The rearrangement links TRBV20-1 to TRBJ2-7; D not certain. Trimming cost V 3 bases and J 3 bases, with 9 bases left between them. The germline V gene encodes CDR1 DFQATT and CDR2 SNEGSKA (reference sequence). The CDR3 length is 12 residues. The CDR3 spells CSASLLNYEQYF. DNA for the CDR3: TGCAGTGCTAGTTTACTTAACTACGAGCAGTACTTC.

This clonotype occurred many times. V gene TRBV7-9 combines with J gene TRBJ2-7; D not resolved. V shed 5 bases and J shed 3 bases, with 11 bases lying between them. Germline CDR1 and CDR2: SEHNR and FQNEAQ (reference sequence). The CDR3 has 13 amino acids. The CDR3 DNA is TGTGCCAGCAGCCGACCGGCCCACTACGAGCAGTACTTC. This translates into CASSRPAHYEQYF.

The sample holds a few counts of this clonotype. The rearrangement joins TRBV19 to TRBJ2-3, with D unclear. Germline CDR1 is LNHDA and CDR2 is SQIVND (reference sequence). There are 13 residues in the CDR3. Trimming left V 5 bases short and J 2 bases short, with 8 bases between. The CDR3 sequence is CASSPAPTDTQYF. DNA for the CDR3: TGTGCCAGTAGTCCAGCCCCCACAGATACGCAGTATTTT.

The CDR3: CASAEQGHSNQPQHF. CDR3 DNA: TGTGCCAGCGCGGAACAGGGCCATAGCAATCAGCCCCAGCATTTT. The genes are TRBV19 and TRBJ1-5; tentative D call: TRBD1 (6 bases). Germline V gene lookup returns CDR1 LNHDA and CDR2 SQIVND (reference sequence). This CDR3 comprises 15 residues. V was clipped by 9 bases and J by 0 bases, with 15 bases between them.

This clonotype was picked up many times. The CDR3 DNA reads as TGTGCCAGCAGCGTAGGCCGGGGAAGGGGCCCGGCACTCACAGATACGCAGTATTTT. This sequence encodes CASSVGRGRGPALTDTQYF. The chain uses TRBV9 and TRBJ2-3, with D tentatively TRBD1 or TRBD2 (5 bases each). Trimming took 0 bases from V and 2 from J, leaving 22 bases between them. Germline CDR1 and CDR2: SGDLS and YYNGEE. This CDR3 is 19 amino acids long.

This clonotype was recorded a few times. The CDR3 DNA follows: TGTGCCACCATACGAGGTCCTCTCTACAATGAGCAGTTCTTC. This sequence encodes CATIRGPLYNEQFF. V and J are TRBV24-1 and TRBJ2-1; the D is unclear. This CDR3 spans 14 amino acids. CDR1 is KGHDR and CDR2 is SFDVKD in the germline V gene. The germline V and J ends were trimmed by 8 bases and 3 bases, with 13 bases remaining between them.

This chain links TRBV19 with TRBJ1-1, with a possible D match to TRBD1 (6 bases). With 6 bases removed from V and 5 bases from J, the gap between germline ends came to 19 bases. Germline CDR1 and CDR2: LNHDA and SQIVND (reference sequence). The CDR3 runs 15 residues. The CDR3 coding sequence is TGTGCCAGTAGACCGGGGGGGCGAGCGACTACTGAAGCTTTCTTT. This translates into CASRPGGRATTEAFF.

This clonotype was recorded at least ten times. The chain recombines TRBV19 with TRBJ2-1, with TRBD1 as a possible D gene (5 bases). Looked up from germline, CDR1 is LNHDA and CDR2 is SQIVND (reference sequence). Deletions cut 6 bases from V and 9 bases from J, with 18 bases between. The CDR3 covers 14 residues. CDR3 in amino acids: CASSKQDVVGEQFF. The CDR3 DNA is TGTGCCAGTAGCAAACAGGATGTTGTGGGTGAGCAGTTCTTC.

This clonotype was detected only a few times. The CDR3 DNA is TGTGCCAGCAGTTCCCCAGTCTCGGAGACCCAGTACTTC. Translating it yields CASSSPVSETQYF. V usage is TRBV12-3 or TRBV12-4 and J usage is TRBJ2-5; no definite D call. V was shortened by 4 bases and J by 5 bases, with 11 bases between the two germline ends. The CDR3 loop spans 13 amino acids.

On this clonotype itself: This may be a read error, as it is one base from a much larger clone. The V and J genes are TRBV7-9 and TRBJ2-2, with D perhaps matching TRBD2 (5 bases). The CDR3 consists of 15 residues. Germline lookup yields CDR1 SEHNR and CDR2 FQNEAQ (reference sequence). The CDR3: CASSPQWVHTGELLF. Here the CDR3 DNA reads TGTGCCAGCAGCCCACAATGGGTCCACACCGGGGAGCTGTTGTTT.

This clonotype was recorded at least ten times. The gene calls are TRBV6-5 and TRBJ1-5, with D possibly matching TRBD1 (5 bases). The germline V and J ends were trimmed by 0 bases and 5 bases, with 11 bases remaining between them. The CDR3 totals 15 residues. Germline CDR1 is MNHEY and CDR2 is SVGAGI. The CDR3 loop is CASSYSTGGDQPQHF. The CDR3 nucleotides read TGTGCCAGCAGTTACTCGACGGGGGGGGATCAGCCCCAGCATTTT.

This clonotype turned up a few times. The V gene is TRBV15, the J gene TRBJ1-1; D is ambiguous. CDR3 length: 12 amino acids. The germline V and J ends were trimmed by 1 base and 5 bases, with 5 bases remaining between them. Germline V gene data show CDR1 as LNHNV and CDR2 as YYDKDF (reference sequence). Here the CDR3 reads CATSRGDTEAFF. CDR3 sequence (DNA): TGTGCCACCAGCAGAGGGGATACTGAAGCTTTCTTT.

This clonotype was seen a handful of times. The CDR3 coding sequence is TGTGCCAGCAGCTACGGTGCCACTGAAGCTTTCTTT. It encodes CASSYGATEAFF. The gene calls are TRBV5-4 and TRBJ1-1, with unresolved D. CDR1 is SGHNT, CDR2 YYREEE, per germline (reference sequence). V lost 3 bases, J lost 4 bases, and 7 bases lay in between. CDR3 length: 12 amino acids.

Ten or more counts support this clonotype. V and J are TRBV5-4 and TRBJ2-7; possible D gene TRBD1, 6 bases. This CDR3 contains 14 residues. Per germline, CDR1 SGHNT and CDR2 YYREEE (reference sequence). V lost 0 bases and J 2 bases, leaving 9 bases between the germline ends. CDR3 nucleotide sequence: TGTGCCAGCAGCTTGGACAGGGACGCCTACGAGCAGTACTTC. This encodes CASSLDRDAYEQYF.

This clonotype was seen at least ten times. The chain has TRBV5-4 and TRBJ2-7; TRBD1 matches at 9 bases. With V trimmed by 4 bases and J by 6 bases, 2 bases remained unmatched. The CDR3 consists of 12 residues. Germline loops: CDR1 SGHNT, CDR2 YYREEE (reference sequence). The CDR3 loop is CASSQTGGEQYF. Written as DNA, the CDR3 is TGTGCCAGCAGCCAGACAGGGGGCGAGCAGTACTTC.

There are many counts of this clonotype. The rearrangement links TRBV12-3 or TRBV12-4 to TRBJ2-3; TRBD2 is a possible D gene (6 bases). Trimming stripped 6 bases from V and 1 base from J, with 14 bases between. This CDR3 comprises 15 residues. The CDR3 DNA is TGTGCCAGCAGCCAAGGAGGGTTGGGCACAGATACGCAGTATTTT. It encodes CASSQGGLGTDTQYF.

In the case of this clonotype: The junction does not match germline at one end; this may be a read error. The J gene is TRBJ2-3, the V gene TRBV7-9; the match to TRBD2 covers 11 bases. This CDR3 has 17 residues. Germline CDR1 reads SEHNR; CDR2 reads FQNEAQ (reference sequence). For the CDR3, the DNA is TGTGCCAGCGGCTTAATGTTAGCGGGAGGGCCTGCAGATACGCAGTATTTT. It encodes CASGLMLAGGPADTQYF.

This clonotype has at least ten counts. The V gene is TRBV4-3, the J gene TRBJ2-1, with 9 positions matching TRBD2. The CDR3 extends over 16 amino acids. CDR1 LGHNA and CDR2 YSLEER come from the germline V gene. The V segment lost 3 bases and the J segment 10 bases; nucleotides outside the gene matches: 13. CDR3 DNA sequence: TGCGCCAGCAGCCAGGATAGCGGGGGACCCGAAAGCGAGCAGTTCTTC. Its protein product is CASSQDSGGPESEQFF.

At least ten counts were recorded for this clonotype. J is TRBJ2-7 and V is TRBV2; weak D call: TRBD1 (6 bases). The CDR3 sequence is 14 residues long. V was shortened by 6 bases and J by 6 bases, with 18 bases between the two germline ends. In germline, CDR1 is SNHLY, CDR2 FYNNEI. This chain's CDR3 is CASSAPGHATEQYF. Here the CDR3 DNA reads TGTGCCAGCAGCGCGCCGGGACACGCCACCGAGCAGTACTTC.

About this clonotype: A clone one base away is much larger, so this may be a read error. In this CDR3 the conserved last residue, phenylalanine or tryptophan, is missing, so a read error is likely. The chain has TRBV14 and TRBJ2-7; the D gene is possibly TRBD1 (5 bases). Germline CDR1 reads SGHDN; CDR2 reads FVKESK. The CDR3 totals 12 residues. The V end was cut by 0 bases, the J end by 5 bases, with 5 bases between. This CDR3 is CASSQEGDEQYL. The CDR3 DNA is TGTGCCAGCAGCCAAGAAGGGGACGAGCAGTACCTC.

V is TRBV9 and J is TRBJ1-3, with 7 bases lining up with TRBD1. V shed 5 bases and J 4 bases; nucleotides not matched to a gene: 6. The CDR3 extends over 14 amino acids. Germline CDR1 is SGDLS and CDR2 is YYNGEE. CDR3 in amino acids: CASRDDREGNTIYF. CDR3 nucleotide sequence: TGTGCCAGCAGAGACGACAGGGAAGGAAACACCATATATTTT.